This T cell receptor beta chain was recovered during a study of T cell changes during pregnancy in multiple sclerosis (dated by TCRdb to the late 2010s). Background on the whole study: The study looked at changes in the T cell repertoire across pregnancy in women with multiple sclerosis.

Notes on this clone: No cognate antigen has been identified for it. No per-base quality is available; no much larger clone lies one base away.

Looking up the germline V gene (reference sequence) yields CDR1 SEHNR and CDR2 FQNEAQ. The CDR3, cysteine through phenylalanine, is 14 amino acids long. The read is trimmed to its CDR3 DNA, 42 bases read in frame from base 1. Ends trimmed: V by 8 bases, J by 1 base; bases unmatched to a gene: 4. Library creation used the immunoSEQ multiplex PCR assay. Imported from immuneACCESS, the table was reduced by TCRdb to in-frame sequences with V and J called. These copies leave out some clones; in studies compared against another copy, an unresolved V gene accounts for under half, and the cause of the remainder is not known. The sample table contains fewer than 30,000 clones; only one count was recorded for roughly nine tenths of them. Of the sample, approximately 5.3% falls within the top ten clones.

The sample in question was CD8+ T cells from peripheral blood mononuclear cells, obtained before pregnancy. The chain couples TRBV7-9 to TRBJ1-1, and 10 bases in between align with TRBD1. This TCR came from a female donor with multiple sclerosis, enrolled in a pregnancy study. The CDR3 protein is CASGTGVGNTEAFF. The bases are TGTGCCAGCGGGACAGGGGTCGGGAACACTGAAGCTTTCTTT.